The clone carrying this T cell receptor beta chain has ten or more counts. The data stem from a study of T cells in Graves' hyperthyroidism and ophthalmopathy. Germline CDR1 reads LGHDT; CDR2 reads YNNKEL (reference sequence). The CDR3 has 14 amino acids. V trimming: 4 bases; J trimming: 4 bases; junction bases outside the gene matches: 5. The TCR beta CDR3 regions underwent amplification using RNA transcripts as the source. First-round RT-PCR of the TCR CDR3 relied on the HTBI primer set. TCRdb re-called the multiplex PCR reads through MiXCR, storing one row per CDR3 protein. The table shows 410,000 or so distinct CDR3 sequences, with approximately 14% occurring only once.

This clonotype was obtained from a man younger than 35 with Graves' ophthalmopathy. The chain couples TRBV3-1 to TRBJ1-2; TRBD1 matches 8 bases. The sequenced sample consisted of blood. CDR3 DNA: TGTGCCAGCAGCCCAGCCGACAGGGGCTATGGCTACACCTTC. Its translation is CASSPADRGYGYTF.